Here is one T cell receptor (beta chain) with its context. Its target antigen remains unknown. It has no much larger one-base neighbor in the sample; base qualities were not kept. Samples from volunteer blood donors who had recovered from COVID-19 were contributed by a second Seattle source. Whole blood was collected in K2EDTA tubes by collaborating institutions according to the institutions' own protocols. Collaborator samples were shipped for TCRbeta analysis as frozen whole blood, isolated PBMCs, or DNA extracted from either sample type. The immunoSEQ Assay, a bias-controlled multiplex PCR, was used to amplify TCRbeta CDR3 regions from genomic DNA. Turning to the authors' computational methods: Within the assay, amplification of reference gene primers was used to estimate how many nucleated cells each sample contained. Sequence reads were collapsed and filtered to measure the absolute abundance of every unique TCRbeta CDR3 rearrangement. For each sample, productive Simpson clonality was calculated as the square root of Simpson's diversity index over productive rearrangements. TCRdb holds this immuneACCESS table with in-frame rearrangements only. Some clones are missing; in checked studies, unresolved V genes explain under half, and the rest has no known cause. Clone size and V and J calls were adopted from that table, with D and trimming inferred from the DNA. This sample holds 200,000 to 300,000 clones; about 85% were observed only once. The ten biggest clones cover approximately 4.3% of the sample.

This sample was taken from a study of blood T cell repertoires in COVID-19 (dated by TCRdb to the early 2020s). In terms of the full investigation: Collaborator samples came from the United States, Italy and Spain and covered acute and convalescent phases of COVID-19. The repertoires were released in a freely available public database meant as a resource for research on the immune response to SARS-CoV-2. Where available, HLA class I and class II types were obtained from metadata supplied by the sample provider rather than from assay-based typing. Sample metadata almost always included a de-identified subject ID, COVID-19 status, age in years and sex. Samples came from the ongoing ImmuneRACE study (first 160 participants) plus 1,254 subjects from 6 global collaborators. The prospective study material was composed of cDNA or gDNA derived from T cells, B-cell-depleted T cells, or PBMCs. The dataset comprised deeply sampled blood TCRbeta repertoires from subjects exposed to, actively infected with, or recovered from COVID-19. What the study reported, not specific to this receptor: Clinical and demographic metadata were provided uncurated, with the amount varying by source and participant.

V is shortened by 2 bases, J by 4 bases, and the region joining them spans 9 bases. Per the germline V gene, KGHSH is the CDR1 and LQKENI is the CDR2. The CDR3 starts with the cysteine, ends with the phenylalanine, and has 14 residues. Only the CDR3 DNA is retained, 42 bases long and in frame from the first base. The clonotype comes from a man in his 60s who had recovered from COVID-19. Rearrangement joined TRBV18 to TRBJ2-1; the D segment could be TRBD1, given 6 matching bases. Sample: peripheral blood. The CDR3 protein sequence reads: CASSPGTYYNEQFF. The DNA is TGTGCCAGCTCACCAGGGACATATTACAATGAGCAGTTCTTC.